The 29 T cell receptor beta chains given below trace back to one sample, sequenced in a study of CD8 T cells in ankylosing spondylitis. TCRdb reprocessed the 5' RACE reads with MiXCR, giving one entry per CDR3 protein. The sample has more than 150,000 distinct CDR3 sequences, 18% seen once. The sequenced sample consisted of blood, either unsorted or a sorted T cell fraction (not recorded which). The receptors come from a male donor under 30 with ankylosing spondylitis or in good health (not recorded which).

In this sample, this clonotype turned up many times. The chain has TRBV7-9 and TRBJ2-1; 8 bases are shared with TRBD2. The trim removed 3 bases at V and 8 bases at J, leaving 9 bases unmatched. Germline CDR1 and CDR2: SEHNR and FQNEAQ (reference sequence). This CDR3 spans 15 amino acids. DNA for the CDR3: TGTGCCAGCAGCTTGGGACTAGGGTATGGAGATGAGCAGTTCTTC. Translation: CASSLGLGYGDEQFF.

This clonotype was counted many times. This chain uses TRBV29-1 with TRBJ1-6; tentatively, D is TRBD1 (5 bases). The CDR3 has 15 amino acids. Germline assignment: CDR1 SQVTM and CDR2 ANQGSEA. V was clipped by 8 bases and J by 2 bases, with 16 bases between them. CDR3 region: CSLRQSGTYNSPLHF. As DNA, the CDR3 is TGCAGCCTAAGACAGTCGGGTACCTATAATTCACCCCTCCACTTT.

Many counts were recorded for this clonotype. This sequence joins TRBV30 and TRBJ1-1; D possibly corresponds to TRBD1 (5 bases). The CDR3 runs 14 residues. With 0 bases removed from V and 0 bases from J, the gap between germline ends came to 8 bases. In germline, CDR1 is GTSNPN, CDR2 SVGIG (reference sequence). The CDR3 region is CAWSVWGLNTEAFF. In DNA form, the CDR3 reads TGTGCCTGGAGTGTATGGGGGTTGAACACTGAAGCTTTCTTT.

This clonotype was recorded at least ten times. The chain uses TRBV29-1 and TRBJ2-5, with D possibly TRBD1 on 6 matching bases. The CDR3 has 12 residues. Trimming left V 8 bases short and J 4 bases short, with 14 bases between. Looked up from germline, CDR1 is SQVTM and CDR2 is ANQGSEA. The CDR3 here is CSPTDRRETQYF. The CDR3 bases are TGCAGCCCCACGGACAGACGAGAGACCCAGTACTTC.

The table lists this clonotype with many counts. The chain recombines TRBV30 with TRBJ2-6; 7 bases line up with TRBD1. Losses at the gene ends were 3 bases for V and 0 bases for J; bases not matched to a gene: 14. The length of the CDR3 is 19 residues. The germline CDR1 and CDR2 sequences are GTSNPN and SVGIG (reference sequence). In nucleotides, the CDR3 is TGTGCCTGGAGCAGATCGGGACAGACAATCCTCTCTGGGGCCAACGTCCTGACTTTC. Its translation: CAWSRSGQTILSGANVLTF.

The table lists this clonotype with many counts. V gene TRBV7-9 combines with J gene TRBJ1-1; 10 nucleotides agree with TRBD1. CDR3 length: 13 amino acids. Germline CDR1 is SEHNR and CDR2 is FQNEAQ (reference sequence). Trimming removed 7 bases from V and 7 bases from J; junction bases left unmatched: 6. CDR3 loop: CASNGQGVREAFF. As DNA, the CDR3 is TGTGCCAGCAACGGACAGGGGGTACGTGAAGCTTTCTTT.

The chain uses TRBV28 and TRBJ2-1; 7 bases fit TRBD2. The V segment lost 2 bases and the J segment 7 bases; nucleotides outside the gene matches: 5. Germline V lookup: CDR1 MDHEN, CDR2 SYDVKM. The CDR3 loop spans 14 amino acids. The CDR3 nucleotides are TGTGCCAGCAGTTTAAAAAGGACTAGGAATGAGCAGTTCTTC. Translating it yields CASSLKRTRNEQFF.

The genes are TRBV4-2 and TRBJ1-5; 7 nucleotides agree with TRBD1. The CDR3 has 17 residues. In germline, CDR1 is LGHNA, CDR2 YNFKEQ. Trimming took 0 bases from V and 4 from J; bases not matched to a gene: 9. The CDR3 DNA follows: TGTGCCAGCAGCCAAGAATTCTTGGTACAGGGGAATCAGCCCCAGCATTTT. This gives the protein CASSQEFLVQGNQPQHF.

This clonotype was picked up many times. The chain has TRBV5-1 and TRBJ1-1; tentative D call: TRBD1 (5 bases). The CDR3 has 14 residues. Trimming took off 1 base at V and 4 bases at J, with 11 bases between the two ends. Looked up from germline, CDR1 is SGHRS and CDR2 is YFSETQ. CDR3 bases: TGCGCCAGCAGCTTGTGGGGACTGAGCACTGAAGCTTTCTTT. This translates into CASSLWGLSTEAFF. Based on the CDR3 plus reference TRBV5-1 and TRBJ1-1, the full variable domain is KAGVTQTPRYLIKTRGQQVTLSCSPISGHRSVSWYQQTPGQGLQFLFEYFSETQRNKGNFPGRFSGRQFSNSRSEMNVSTLELGDSALYLCASSLWGLSTEAFFGQGTRLTVV.

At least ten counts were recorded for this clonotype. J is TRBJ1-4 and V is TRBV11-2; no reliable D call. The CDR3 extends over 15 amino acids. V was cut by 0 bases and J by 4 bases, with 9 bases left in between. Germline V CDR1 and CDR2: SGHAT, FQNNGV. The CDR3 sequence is CASSLEAAFNEKLFF. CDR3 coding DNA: TGTGCCAGCAGCTTAGAGGCAGCTTTTAATGAAAAACTGTTTTTT.

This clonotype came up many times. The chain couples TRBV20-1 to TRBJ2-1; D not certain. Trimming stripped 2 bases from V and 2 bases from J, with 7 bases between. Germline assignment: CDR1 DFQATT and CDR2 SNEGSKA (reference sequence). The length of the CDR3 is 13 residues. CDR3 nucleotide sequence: TGCAGTGCTAGACCCCTGACCTACAATGAGCAGTTCTTC. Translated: CSARPLTYNEQFF.

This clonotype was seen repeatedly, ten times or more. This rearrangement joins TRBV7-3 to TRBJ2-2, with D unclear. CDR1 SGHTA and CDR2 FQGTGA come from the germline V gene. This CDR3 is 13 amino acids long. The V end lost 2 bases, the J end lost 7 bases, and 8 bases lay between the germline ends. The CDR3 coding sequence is TGTGCCAGCAGCTTAGGAGCCGTCGGGGAGCTGTTTTTT. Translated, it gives CASSLGAVGELFF.

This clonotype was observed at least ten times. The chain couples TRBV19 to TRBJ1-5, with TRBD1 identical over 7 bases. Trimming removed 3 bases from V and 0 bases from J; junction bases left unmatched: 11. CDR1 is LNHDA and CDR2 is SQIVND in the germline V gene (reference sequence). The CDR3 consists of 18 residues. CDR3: CASSIEGRGGNSNQPQHF. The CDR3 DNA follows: TGTGCCAGTAGTATCGAGGGCAGGGGGGGAAATAGCAATCAGCCCCAGCATTTT.

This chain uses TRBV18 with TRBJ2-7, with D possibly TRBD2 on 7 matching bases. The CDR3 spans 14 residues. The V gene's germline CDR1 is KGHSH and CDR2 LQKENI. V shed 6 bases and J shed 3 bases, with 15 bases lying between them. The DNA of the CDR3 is TGTGCCAGCTCCGCATCGGGGGGCAACTACGAGCAGTACGTC. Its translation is CASSASGGNYEQYV.

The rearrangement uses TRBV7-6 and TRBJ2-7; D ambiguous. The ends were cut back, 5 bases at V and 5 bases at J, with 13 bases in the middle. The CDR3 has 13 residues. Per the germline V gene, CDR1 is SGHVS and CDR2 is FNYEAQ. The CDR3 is CASSPGPGNEQYF. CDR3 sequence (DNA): TGTGCCAGCAGCCCGGGCCCTGGAAACGAGCAGTACTTC.

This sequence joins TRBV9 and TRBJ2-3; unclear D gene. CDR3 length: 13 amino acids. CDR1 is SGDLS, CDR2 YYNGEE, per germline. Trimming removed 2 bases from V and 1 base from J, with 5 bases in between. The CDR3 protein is CASSVLRTDTQYF. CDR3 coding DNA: TGTGCCAGCAGCGTCCTACGCACAGATACGCAGTATTTT.

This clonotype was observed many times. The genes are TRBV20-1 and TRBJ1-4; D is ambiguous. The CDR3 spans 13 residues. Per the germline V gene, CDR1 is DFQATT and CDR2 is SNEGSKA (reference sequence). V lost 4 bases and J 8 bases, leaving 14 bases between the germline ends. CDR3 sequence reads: CSAIRGDGEKLFF. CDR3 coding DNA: TGCAGTGCTATCCGGGGAGACGGCGAAAAACTGTTTTTT.

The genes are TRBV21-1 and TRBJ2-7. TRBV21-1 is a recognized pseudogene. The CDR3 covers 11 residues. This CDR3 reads CASSKARGGEV. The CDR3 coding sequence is TGTGCCAGCAGCAAAGCGCGAGGTGGGGAAGTC.

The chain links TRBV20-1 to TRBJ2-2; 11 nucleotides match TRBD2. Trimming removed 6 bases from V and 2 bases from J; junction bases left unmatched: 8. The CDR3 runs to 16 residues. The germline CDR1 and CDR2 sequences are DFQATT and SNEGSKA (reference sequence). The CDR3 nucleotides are TGCAGTGCGGCCGGGACTAGCGGATTAAACACCGGGGAGCTGTTTTTT. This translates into CSAAGTSGLNTGELFF.

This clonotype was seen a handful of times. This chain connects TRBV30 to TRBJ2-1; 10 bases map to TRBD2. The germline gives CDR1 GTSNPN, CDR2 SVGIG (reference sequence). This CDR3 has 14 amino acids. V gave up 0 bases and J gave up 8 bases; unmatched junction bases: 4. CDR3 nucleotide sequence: TGTGCCTGGAGTGTAACTAGCGGGACACATGAGCAGTTCTTC. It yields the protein CAWSVTSGTHEQFF.

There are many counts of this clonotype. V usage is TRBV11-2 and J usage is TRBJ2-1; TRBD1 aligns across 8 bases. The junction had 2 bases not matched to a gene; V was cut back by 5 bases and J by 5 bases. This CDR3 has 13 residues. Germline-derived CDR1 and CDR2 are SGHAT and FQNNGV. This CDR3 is CASSRTGNNEQFF. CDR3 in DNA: TGTGCCAGCAGCCGGACAGGGAACAATGAGCAGTTCTTC.

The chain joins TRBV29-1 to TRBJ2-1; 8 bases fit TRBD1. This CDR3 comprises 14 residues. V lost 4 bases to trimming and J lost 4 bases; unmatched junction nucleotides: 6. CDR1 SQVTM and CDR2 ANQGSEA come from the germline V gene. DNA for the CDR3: TGCAGCGTTGGATGGGACAGGAGATACAATGAGCAGTTCTTC. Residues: CSVGWDRRYNEQFF.

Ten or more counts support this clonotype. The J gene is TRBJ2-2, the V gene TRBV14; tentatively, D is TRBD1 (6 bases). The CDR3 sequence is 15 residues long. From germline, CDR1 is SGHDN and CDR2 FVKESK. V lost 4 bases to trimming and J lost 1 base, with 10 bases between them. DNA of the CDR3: TGTGCCAGCAGCCCCCGGGACATGAACACCGGGGAGCTGTTTTTT. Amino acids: CASSPRDMNTGELFF.

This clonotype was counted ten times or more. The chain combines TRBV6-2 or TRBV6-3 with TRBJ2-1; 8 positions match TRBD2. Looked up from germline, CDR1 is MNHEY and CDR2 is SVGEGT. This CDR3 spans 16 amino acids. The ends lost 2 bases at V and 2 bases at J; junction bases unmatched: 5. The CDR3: CASSYGTSGPYNEQFF. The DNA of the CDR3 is TGTGCCAGCAGTTACGGAACTAGCGGACCCTACAATGAGCAGTTCTTC.

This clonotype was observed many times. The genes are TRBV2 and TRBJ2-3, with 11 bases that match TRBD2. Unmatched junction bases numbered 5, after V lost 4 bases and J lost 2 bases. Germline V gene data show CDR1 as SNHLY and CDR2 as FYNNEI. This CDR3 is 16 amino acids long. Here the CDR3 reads CASSGRLAGITDTQYF. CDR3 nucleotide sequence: TGTGCCAGCAGTGGACGACTAGCGGGGATCACAGATACGCAGTATTTT.

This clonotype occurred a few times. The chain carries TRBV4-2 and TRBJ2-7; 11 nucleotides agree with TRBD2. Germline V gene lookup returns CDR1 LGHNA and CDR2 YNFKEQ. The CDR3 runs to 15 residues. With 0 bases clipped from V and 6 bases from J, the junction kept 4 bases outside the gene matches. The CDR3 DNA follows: TGTGCCAGCAGCCAAGACACTAGCGGGAGATTCGAGCAGTACGTC. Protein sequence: CASSQDTSGRFEQYV.

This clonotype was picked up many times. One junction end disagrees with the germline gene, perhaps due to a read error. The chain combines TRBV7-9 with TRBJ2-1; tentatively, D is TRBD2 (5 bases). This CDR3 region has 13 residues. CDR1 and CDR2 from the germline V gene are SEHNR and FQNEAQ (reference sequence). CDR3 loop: CSSAAGENNEQFF. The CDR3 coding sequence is TGCTCTTCCGCTGCGGGTGAAAACAATGAGCAGTTCTTC.

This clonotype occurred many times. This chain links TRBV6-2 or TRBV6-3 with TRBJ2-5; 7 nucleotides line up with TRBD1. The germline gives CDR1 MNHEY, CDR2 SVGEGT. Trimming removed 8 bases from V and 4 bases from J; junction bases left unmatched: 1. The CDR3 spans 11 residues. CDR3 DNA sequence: TGTGCCAGCCGGGACAGAGAGACCCAGTACTTC. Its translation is CASRDRETQYF.

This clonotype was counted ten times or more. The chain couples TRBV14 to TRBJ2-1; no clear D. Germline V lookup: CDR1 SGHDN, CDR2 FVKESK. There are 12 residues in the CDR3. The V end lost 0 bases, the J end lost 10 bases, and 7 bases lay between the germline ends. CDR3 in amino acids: CASSQDSLEQFF. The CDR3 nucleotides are TGTGCCAGCAGCCAAGATTCCCTGGAGCAGTTCTTC.